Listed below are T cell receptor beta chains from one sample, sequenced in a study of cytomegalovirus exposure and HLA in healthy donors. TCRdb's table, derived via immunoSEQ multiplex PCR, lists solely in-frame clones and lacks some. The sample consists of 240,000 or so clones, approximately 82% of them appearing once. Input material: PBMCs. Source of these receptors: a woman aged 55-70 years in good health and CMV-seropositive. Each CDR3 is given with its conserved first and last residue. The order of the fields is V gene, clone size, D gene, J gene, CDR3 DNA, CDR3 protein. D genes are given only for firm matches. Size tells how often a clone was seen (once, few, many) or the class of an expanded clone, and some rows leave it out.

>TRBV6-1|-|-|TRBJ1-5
TGTGCCAGCAGTGGACAGCGAAATAGCAATCAGCCCCAGCATTTT
CASSGQRNSNQPQHF
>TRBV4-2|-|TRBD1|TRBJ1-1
TGTGCCAGCAGCCAAGAGGGGACAGGGAAGAACACTGAAGCTTTCTTT
CASSQEGTGKNTEAFF
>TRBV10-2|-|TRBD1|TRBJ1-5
TGCGCCAGCAGGGGACAGGGGAATCAGCCCCAGCATTTT
CASRGQGNQPQHF
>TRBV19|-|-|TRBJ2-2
TGTGCCAGTAAGCTGACCGGGGAGCTGTTTTTT
CASKLTGELFF
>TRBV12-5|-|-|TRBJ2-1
TGTGCTAGTGGTTTGGTATTAAGAGACAGGTACAATGAGCAGTTCTTC
CASGLVLRDRYNEQFF
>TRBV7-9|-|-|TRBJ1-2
TGTGCCAGCAGGGCACAGGAGATCTATGGCTACACCTTC
CASRAQEIYGYTF
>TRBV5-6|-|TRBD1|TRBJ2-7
TGTGCCAGCAGCTCGGCAGGGGGATCCTACGAGCAGTACTTC
CASSSAGGSYEQYF
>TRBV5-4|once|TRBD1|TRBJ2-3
TGTGCCAGCAGCGCGGGGACAGGAACTCTCACAGATACGCAGTATTTT
CASSAGTGTLTDTQYF
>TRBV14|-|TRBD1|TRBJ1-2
TGTGCCAGCAGCCAAGTAGGACAGGACTATGGCTACACCTTC
CASSQVGQDYGYTF
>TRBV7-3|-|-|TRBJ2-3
TGTGCCAGCAGCCCAACCGGGACTCTTGGAGATACGCAGTATTTT
CASSPTGTLGDTQYF
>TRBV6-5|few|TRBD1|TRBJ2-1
TGTGCCAGCAGTCTCTCGGGACAGGGCTACAATGAGCAGTTCTTC
CASSLSGQGYNEQFF
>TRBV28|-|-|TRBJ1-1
TGTGCCAGCAGTTTGCCAGGGAACACTGAAGCTTTCTTT
CASSLPGNTEAFF
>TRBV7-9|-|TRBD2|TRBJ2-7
TGTGCCAGCAGCTCCTTAGCGGGAAACGAGCAGTACTTC
CASSSLAGNEQYF
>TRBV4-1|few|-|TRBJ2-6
TGCGCCAGCAGCCAAGCGCACAGGGTCTGGTCTGGGGCCAACGTCCTGACTTTC
CASSQAHRVWSGANVLTF
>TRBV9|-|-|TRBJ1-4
TGTGCCAGCAGCGTAGCTCCGGGGGAGGTTGAAAAACTGTTTTTT
CASSVAPGEVEKLFF
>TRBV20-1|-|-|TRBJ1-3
TGCAGTGTCCCCAGGGGAAACACCATATATTTT
CSVPRGNTIYF
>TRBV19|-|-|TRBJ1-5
TGTGCCAGTAGACCGGTCCTTAGCAATCAGCCCCAGCATTTT
CASRPVLSNQPQHF
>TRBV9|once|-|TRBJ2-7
TGTGCCAGCAGCGCGGGGAAGGATTACGAGCAGTACTTC
CASSAGKDYEQYF
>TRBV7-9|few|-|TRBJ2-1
TGTTCCAGCAGCTTTTACAACAATGAGCAGTTCTTC
CSSSFYNNEQFF
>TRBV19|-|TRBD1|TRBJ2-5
TGTGCCAGTAGTCGCTGGGCGGACAGGGCGGAGACCCAGTACTTC
CASSRWADRAETQYF
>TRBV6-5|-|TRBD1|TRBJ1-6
TGTGCCAGCAGTTGGGGACAGTTGAATTCACCCCTCCACTTT
CASSWGQLNSPLHF
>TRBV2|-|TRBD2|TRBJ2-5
TGTGCCAGCAGCGAAGGTCCTGGACTAGATGCTGAGACCCAGTACTTC
CASSEGPGLDAETQYF
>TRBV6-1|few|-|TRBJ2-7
TGTGCCAGCAGTGAAACCCGGGACACAACCTACGAGCAGTACTTC
CASSETRDTTYEQYF
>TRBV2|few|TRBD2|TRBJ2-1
TGTGCCAGCAGTGAACGAGCGGGAGGGCCCTATGAGCAGTTCTTC
CASSERAGGPYEQFF
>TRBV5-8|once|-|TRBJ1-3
TGTGCCAGCAGCTTGAGCCCCCTCTCTGGAAACACCATATATTTT
CASSLSPLSGNTIYF
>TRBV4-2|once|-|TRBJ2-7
TGTGCCAGCAGTCAGAACCGGGGGGCGGGAGACGAGCAGTACTTC
CASSQNRGAGDEQYF
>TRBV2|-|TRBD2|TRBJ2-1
TGTGCCAGCAGTACGACTAGCGGTTCCAATGAGCAGTTCTTC
CASSTTSGSNEQFF
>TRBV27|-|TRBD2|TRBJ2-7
TGTGCCAGCAGCTTCGTCCTAGCGGGAGGGCCCCGCGAGCAGTACTTC
CASSFVLAGGPREQYF
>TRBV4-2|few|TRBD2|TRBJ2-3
TGTGCCAGCAGCCAACCACTGGGACTAGCGGGCGAAGGAACTAGCACAGATACGCAGTATTTT
CASSQPLGLAGEGTSTDTQYF
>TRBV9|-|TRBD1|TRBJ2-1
TGTGCCAGCAGCCCGGACAGGGGGCAGGACGGGCAGTTCTTC
CASSPDRGQDGQFF
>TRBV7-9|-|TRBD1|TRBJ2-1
TGTGCCAGCAGCCCTGGGGACAGCTCCTACAATGAGCAGTTCTTC
CASSPGDSSYNEQFF
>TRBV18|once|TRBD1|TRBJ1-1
TGTGCCAGCTCACCTACACAGGGGTTGATCACTGAAGCTTTCTTT
CASSPTQGLITEAFF
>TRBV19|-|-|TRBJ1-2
TGTGCCAGTAGTATACAGTCCTATGGCTACACCTTC
CASSIQSYGYTF
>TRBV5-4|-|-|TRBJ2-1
TGTGCCAGCAGCTTTCCTGACAGTAGCTACAATGAGCAGTTCTTC
CASSFPDSSYNEQFF